A single sample gave rise to the 29 T cell receptor beta chains below, sequenced in a study of blood T cell repertoires in COVID-19. Sequencing was performed with immunoSEQ multiplex PCR; in TCRdb, only in-frame clones are kept and a portion is missing. The repertoire holds around 220,000 clones, with approximately 84% as singletons. Sequencing used peripheral blood. The receptor source for this set is a woman of 80 years or more with COVID-19, enrolled during active disease.

The chain uses TRBV19 and TRBJ2-3; TRBD2 matches 12 bases. Germline assignment: CDR1 LNHDA and CDR2 SQIVND (reference sequence). Losses at the gene ends were 8 bases for V and 2 bases for J; bases not matched to a gene: 8. CDR3 length equals 16 residues. CDR3 protein: CASGKTSGSPTDTQYF. CDR3 coding DNA: TGTGCCAGTGGTAAGACTAGCGGGAGCCCCACAGATACGCAGTATTTT. The full variable domain, rest sourced from reference TRBV19 and TRBJ2-3, is DGGITQSPKYLFRKEGQNVTLSCEQNLNHDAMYWYRQDPGQGLRLIYYSQIVNDFQKGDIAEGYSVSREKKESFPLTVTSAQKNPTAFYLCASGKTSGSPTDTQYFGPGTRLTVL.

This clone was seen once. The chain joins TRBV19 to TRBJ2-3; 9 bases line up with TRBD1. Germline values: CDR1 LNHDA, CDR2 SQIVND (reference sequence). The V segment lost 3 bases and the J segment 5 bases; nucleotides outside the gene matches: 3. This CDR3 is built from 14 residues. CDR3 sequence reads: CASSIRQGGDTQYF. CDR3 nucleotide sequence: TGTGCCAGTAGTATCCGACAGGGGGGAGATACGCAGTATTTT.

V and J are TRBV5-1 and TRBJ1-2, with 7 bases aligning to TRBD1. This CDR3 comprises 15 residues. Trimming took 0 bases from V and 3 from J; bases not matched to a gene: 5. The germline CDR1 and CDR2 sequences are SGHRS and YFSETQ. The CDR3, as DNA: TGCGCCAGCAGCTTGGGCCCCACAGGGGACTATGGCTACACCTTC. This translates into CASSLGPTGDYGYTF.

The CDR3 is CASSHLLAGGDTQYF. The CDR3, as DNA: TGCGCCAGCAGCCACCTTCTAGCGGGAGGGGATACGCAGTATTTT. The chain is built from TRBV4-1 and TRBJ2-3; 12 positions agree with TRBD2. V shed 3 bases and J 6 bases; nucleotides not matched to a gene: 4. The germline gives CDR1 MGHRA, CDR2 YSYEKL. The CDR3 has 15 residues.

The V call is TRBV7-9, the J call TRBJ2-3; D might be TRBD2 (6 bases). Germline V gene sequence: CDR1 SEHNR, CDR2 FQNEAQ (reference sequence). V lost 1 base to trimming and J lost 2 bases, with 13 bases between them. The CDR3 has 16 residues. CDR3 in DNA: TGTGCCAGCAGCTTAGGAGGAGGGGCAGCCACAGATACGCAGTATTTT. Translated: CASSLGGGAATDTQYF.

The chain uses TRBV9 and TRBJ1-5; D perhaps matches TRBD1 (6 bases). Trimming left V 4 bases short and J 0 bases short, with 11 bases between. Germline CDR1 and CDR2: SGDLS and YYNGEE. CDR3 length: 15 amino acids. CDR3 nucleotide sequence: TGTGCCAGCAGCCTAGAGGGACATAGCAATCAGCCCCAGCATTTT. It codes for CASSLEGHSNQPQHF.

The chain has TRBV5-1 and TRBJ1-2; 10 positions agree with TRBD1. This CDR3 is built from 17 residues. Germline values: CDR1 SGHRS, CDR2 YFSETQ. After removal of 0 bases from V and 4 bases from J, the junction contained 9 bases not matched to a gene. The CDR3 here is CASSLGDRGRVAYGYTF. CDR3 bases: TGCGCCAGCAGCTTGGGTGACAGGGGGCGAGTAGCCTATGGCTACACCTTC.

This clone was observed a few times. The genes are TRBV5-1 and TRBJ1-4; a possible D gene is TRBD1 (5 bases). The germline gives CDR1 SGHRS, CDR2 YFSETQ. Between the trimmed V and J ends, which lost 5 bases and 2 bases, there was a span of 7 bases. The CDR3 sequence is 13 residues long. The CDR3 reads CASRTDTNEKLFF. The CDR3 DNA is TGCGCCAGCAGGACAGATACTAATGAAAAACTGTTTTTT.

The chain is built from TRBV6-2 or TRBV6-3 and TRBJ1-1; D unresolved. The CDR3 extends over 12 amino acids. Between the trimmed V and J ends, which lost 6 bases and 6 bases, there was a span of 11 bases. Germline CDR1 reads MNHEY; CDR2 reads SVGEGT. The CDR3 spells CASSDLGAEAFF. The CDR3 nucleotides read TGTGCCAGCAGCGACCTCGGGGCTGAAGCTTTCTTT.

The chain combines TRBV27 with TRBJ1-1; 12 positions match TRBD1. V was clipped by 9 bases and J by 6 bases; unmatched bases: 14. Germline V gives CDR1 MNHEY, CDR2 SMNVEV (reference sequence). This CDR3 contains 16 residues. Here the CDR3 reads CASSKGQGARFSEAFF. In DNA, the CDR3 is TGTGCCAGTTCCAAGGGACAGGGGGCGAGGTTCTCTGAAGCTTTCTTT.

The chain couples TRBV6-5 to TRBJ1-1, with D possibly matching TRBD1 (5 bases). The germline V gene encodes CDR1 MNHEY and CDR2 SVGAGI. V lost 6 bases and J 4 bases, leaving 9 bases between the germline ends. CDR3 length: 12 amino acids. The CDR3 loop reads CASRQTATEAFF. The CDR3, as DNA: TGTGCCAGCAGACAGACAGCCACTGAAGCTTTCTTT.

The rearrangement links TRBV4-1 to TRBJ2-2; D is perhaps TRBD1 (6 bases). The V end lost 7 bases, the J end lost 2 bases, and 11 bases lay between the germline ends. CDR3 length equals 14 residues. CDR1 and CDR2 (germline): MGHRA, YSYEKL. CDR3 bases: TGCGCCAGCATGGACAGATTCAACACCGGGGAGCTGTTTTTT. It yields the protein CASMDRFNTGELFF.

V gene TRBV29-1 combines with J gene TRBJ1-1, with D possibly TRBD1 on 6 matching bases. Germline loops: CDR1 SQVTM, CDR2 ANQGSEA. This CDR3 region has 13 residues. Trimming removed 5 bases at V and 8 bases at J, with 18 bases between. The CDR3 coding sequence is TGCAGCGTTCTCACACAACAGGGTACGGAAGCTTTCTTT. This sequence encodes CSVLTQQGTEAFF.

V usage is TRBV18 and J usage is TRBJ2-5; 10 bases match TRBD1. The CDR3 is 16 amino acids. Germline V lookup: CDR1 KGHSH, CDR2 LQKENI. Trimming at V came to 3 bases and at J to 0 bases, leaving 4 bases not matched to a gene. CDR3 nucleotide sequence: TGTGCCAGCTCACCCCGACAGGGGGCGAACCAAGAGACCCAGTACTTC. Its translation is CASSPRQGANQETQYF.

In its sample, this clone was seen a few times. The chain is built from TRBV15 and TRBJ1-1; D is unclear. Germline assignment: CDR1 LNHNV and CDR2 YYDKDF (reference sequence). This CDR3 is built from 13 residues. Trimming shortened V by 0 bases and J by 3 bases, and 5 bases separated the two germline ends. CDR3 bases: TGTGCCACCAGCAGAGATACGGACACTGAAGCTTTCTTT. Residues: CATSRDTDTEAFF.

The V and J genes are TRBV28 and TRBJ1-1; no firm D call. The V end lost 5 bases, the J end lost 2 bases, and 15 bases lay between the germline ends. The germline V gene encodes CDR1 MDHEN and CDR2 SYDVKM. The CDR3 is 15 amino acids. DNA of the CDR3: TGTGCCAGCAGTCCCCCCGAAGCACGTAACACTGAAGCTTTCTTT. Amino acid sequence: CASSPPEARNTEAFF.

V gene TRBV28 combines with J gene TRBJ1-3; possibly TRBD1 for D (6 bases). The CDR3 contains 11 residues. Germline CDR1 MDHEN, CDR2 SYDVKM. Trimming took off 9 bases at V and 5 bases at J, with 8 bases between the two ends. The CDR3: CASGGRNTIYF. The CDR3 DNA sequence: TGTGCCAGTGGGGGCAGAAACACCATATATTTT.

The chain combines TRBV18 with TRBJ1-2; D perhaps matches TRBD1 (5 bases). Germline V gene data show CDR1 as KGHSH and CDR2 as LQKENI. The CDR3 runs to 14 residues. Trimming took off 6 bases at V and 0 bases at J, with 11 bases between the two ends. This CDR3 reads CASSPEGANYGYTF. The CDR3 DNA follows: TGTGCCAGCTCCCCTGAAGGGGCTAACTATGGCTACACCTTC.

The chain has TRBV9 and TRBJ2-7; D is undetermined. CDR1 is SGDLS, CDR2 YYNGEE, per germline. This CDR3 spans 13 amino acids. V lost 4 bases to trimming and J lost 4 bases, with 12 bases between them. This CDR3 reads CASSPSAEYEQYF. CDR3 DNA: TGTGCCAGCAGCCCCAGCGCAGAATACGAGCAGTACTTC.

This clone was counted once. V gene TRBV28 combines with J gene TRBJ2-1; TRBD1 is a possible D gene (6 bases). This CDR3 comprises 15 residues. CDR1 is MDHEN, CDR2 SYDVKM, per germline. V was cut by 6 bases and J by 4 bases, with 16 bases left in between. The CDR3 protein is CASSGRDNRYNEQFF. The CDR3 DNA is TGTGCCAGCAGCGGTCGGGACAACCGATACAATGAGCAGTTCTTC.

V is TRBV10-3 and J is TRBJ2-3, with TRBD1 as a possible D gene (6 bases). V lost 10 bases to trimming and J lost 2 bases, with 13 bases between them. Germline V lookup: CDR1 ENHRY, CDR2 SYGVKD. The CDR3 spans 13 residues. Here the CDR3 reads CASHRDLTDTQYF. The CDR3 DNA reads as TGTGCCAGCCACAGGGATCTCACAGATACGCAGTATTTT.

The rearrangement uses TRBV5-1 and TRBJ2-7; D possibly corresponds to TRBD1 (6 bases). The V end was cut by 5 bases, the J end by 6 bases, with 18 bases between. The germline gives CDR1 SGHRS, CDR2 YFSETQ. The CDR3 covers 14 residues. Here the CDR3 reads CASSSHLPGAEQYF. The CDR3 region has the DNA TGCGCCAGCAGTTCTCACCTCCCAGGGGCCGAGCAGTACTTC.

The gene calls are TRBV2 and TRBJ1-4; D is uncertain. V dropped 7 bases and J dropped 7 bases, with 19 bases sitting between them. Germline V lookup: CDR1 SNHLY, CDR2 FYNNEI. The CDR3 contains 15 residues. The chain's CDR3 is CASMAGSAAVEKLFF. As DNA, the CDR3 is TGTGCCAGCATGGCGGGAAGCGCAGCTGTTGAAAAACTGTTTTTT.

The chain is built from TRBV7-9 and TRBJ2-1, with no clear D. The germline V gene encodes CDR1 SEHNR and CDR2 FQNEAQ (reference sequence). The CDR3 loop spans 11 amino acids. Trimming removed 6 bases at V and 9 bases at J, with 9 bases between. The CDR3 DNA is TGTGCCAGCAGTTCACGGTCTGAGCAGTTCTTC. Its protein product is CASSSRSEQFF.

The rearrangement joins TRBV3-1 (or the pseudogene TRBV3-2) to TRBJ1-1; D gene uncertain. Germline CDR1 is LGHDT and CDR2 is YNNKEL (reference sequence). The germline V and J ends were trimmed by 1 base and 5 bases, with 5 bases remaining between them. This CDR3 has 12 amino acids. The CDR3 region is CASSQAETEAFF. CDR3 nucleotides: TGTGCCAGCAGCCAAGCGGAGACTGAAGCTTTCTTT.

V and J are TRBV28 and TRBJ2-5; 11 positions agree with TRBD2. CDR3 length equals 15 residues. CDR1 MDHEN and CDR2 SYDVKM come from the germline V gene. V shed 8 bases, J shed 4 bases, and the junction held 9 bases outside the gene matches. The CDR3 region is CASETSGRGGETQYF. For the CDR3, the DNA is TGTGCCAGCGAAACTAGCGGGAGAGGGGGAGAGACCCAGTACTTC.

The rearrangement links TRBV7-2 to TRBJ2-1, with D possibly TRBD2 on 6 matching bases. The germline CDR1 and CDR2 sequences are SGHTA and FQGNSA. This CDR3 contains 14 residues. V lost 1 base to trimming and J lost 5 bases, with 9 bases between them. This CDR3 is CASSLGGGNNEQFF. Written as DNA, the CDR3 is TGTGCCAGCAGCTTAGGGGGCGGGAACAATGAGCAGTTCTTC.

The V call is TRBV15, the J call TRBJ2-4, with 9 bases that match TRBD1. This CDR3 spans 14 amino acids. The J segment lost 9 bases and the V segment lost 5 bases, leaving 8 bases of the junction unmatched. The germline gives CDR1 LNHNV, CDR2 YYDKDF (reference sequence). In DNA form, the CDR3 reads TGTGCCACCAGCGCACGGGACAGGGAAACCATTCAGTACTTC. Its protein product is CATSARDRETIQYF.

This clone was recorded a few times. The chain combines TRBV2 with TRBJ2-1; TRBD1 agrees at 12 bases. Germline CDR1 is SNHLY and CDR2 is FYNNEI. The CDR3 extends over 17 amino acids. J lost 4 bases, V lost 7 bases, and 11 bases had no gene match. The CDR3 nucleotides read TGTGCCAGCACTCCCTGGGACAGGGGGCGGGGGTACAATGAGCAGTTCTTC. Its translation: CASTPWDRGRGYNEQFF.